This record covers a single T cell receptor beta chain. This sample stems from a study of blood T cell repertoires in COVID-19. In the study overall: Samples of COVID-19 (acute and convalescent) were obtained from the United States, Italy and Spain.

Participants were aged roughly 18 to 89 years from 24 US areas. Germline-derived CDR1 and CDR2 are SGHTS and YDEGEE. This CDR3 spans 15 amino acids. After removal of 2 bases from V and 5 bases from J, the junction contained 9 bases not matched to a gene. How the authors handled the data: Reference gene primer amplification gave nucleated cell count estimates. Clones were read by immunoSEQ multiplex PCR, and TCRdb kept only the in-frame ones, dropping some. That table furnishes V, J and clone size, whereas the DNA furnished D and trimming. This table holds around 250,000 clones, more than 80% found once.

The gene calls are TRBV5-8 and TRBJ2-7; the match to TRBD1 covers 8 bases. Sample: PBMCs or T cells enriched from blood (not recorded which). This TCR came from a woman in her twenties or thirties with acute COVID-19. For the CDR3, the DNA is TGTGCCAGCAGCTTTAGGCAGGGGGCGAGAAACGAGCAGTACTTC. Its translation: CASSFRQGARNEQYF.